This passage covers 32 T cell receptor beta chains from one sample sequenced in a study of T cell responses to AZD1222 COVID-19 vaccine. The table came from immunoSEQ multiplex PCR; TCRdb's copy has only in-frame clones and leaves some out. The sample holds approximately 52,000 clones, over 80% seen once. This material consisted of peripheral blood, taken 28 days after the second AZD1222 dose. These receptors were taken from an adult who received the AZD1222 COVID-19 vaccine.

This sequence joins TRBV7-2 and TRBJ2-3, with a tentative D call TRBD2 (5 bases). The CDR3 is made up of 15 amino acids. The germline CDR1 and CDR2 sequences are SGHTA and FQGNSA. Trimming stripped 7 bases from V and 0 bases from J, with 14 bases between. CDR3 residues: CASTPLAVSTDTQYF. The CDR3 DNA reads TGTGCCAGCACCCCCCTAGCAGTGAGCACAGATACGCAGTATTTT.

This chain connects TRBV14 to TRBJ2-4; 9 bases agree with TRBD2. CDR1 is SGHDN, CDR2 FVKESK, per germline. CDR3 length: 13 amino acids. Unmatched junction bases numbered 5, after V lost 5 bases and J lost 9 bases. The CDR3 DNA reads TGTGCCAGCAGCGTCCCGGGACTAGCCATTCAGTACTTC. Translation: CASSVPGLAIQYF.

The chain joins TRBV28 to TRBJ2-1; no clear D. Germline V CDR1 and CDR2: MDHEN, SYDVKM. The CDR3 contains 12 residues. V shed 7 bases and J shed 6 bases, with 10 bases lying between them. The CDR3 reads CASITTSNEQFF. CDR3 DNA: TGTGCCAGCATAACAACGTCCAATGAGCAGTTCTTC.

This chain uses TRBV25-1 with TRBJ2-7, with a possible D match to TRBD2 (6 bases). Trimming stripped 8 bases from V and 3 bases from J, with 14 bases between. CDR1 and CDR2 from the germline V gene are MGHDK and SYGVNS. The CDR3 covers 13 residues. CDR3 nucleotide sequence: TGTGCCAGCGGGAAGACTAGTCGCTACGAGCAGTACTTC. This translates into CASGKTSRYEQYF.

The chain's CDR3 is CASSVASHNEQFF. The CDR3 region has the DNA TGTGCCAGCAGCGTAGCTAGCCACAATGAGCAGTTCTTC. The V and J genes are TRBV9 and TRBJ2-1; weak D call: TRBD2 (5 bases). Germline CDR1 and CDR2: SGDLS and YYNGEE. V lost 0 bases to trimming and J lost 5 bases, with 6 bases between them. The CDR3 has 13 residues.

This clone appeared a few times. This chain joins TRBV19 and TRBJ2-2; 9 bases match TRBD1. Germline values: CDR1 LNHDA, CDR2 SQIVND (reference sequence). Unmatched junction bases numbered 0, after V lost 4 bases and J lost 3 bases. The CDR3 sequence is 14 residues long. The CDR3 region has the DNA TGTGCCAGTAGTAGGACAGGGGACACCGGGGAGCTGTTTTTT. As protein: CASSRTGDTGELFF.

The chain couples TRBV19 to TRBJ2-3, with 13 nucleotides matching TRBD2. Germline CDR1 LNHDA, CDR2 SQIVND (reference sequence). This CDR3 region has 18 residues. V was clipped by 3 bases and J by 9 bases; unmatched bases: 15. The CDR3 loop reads CASSISGLAGVVAWTQYF. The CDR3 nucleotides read TGTGCCAGTAGTATCTCCGGACTAGCGGGAGTAGTGGCTTGGACGCAGTATTTT. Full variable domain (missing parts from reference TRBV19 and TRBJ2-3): DGGITQSPKYLFRKEGQNVTLSCEQNLNHDAMYWYRQDPGQGLRLIYYSQIVNDFQKGDIAEGYSVSREKKESFPLTVTSAQKNPTAFYLCASSISGLAGVVAWTQYFGPGTRLTVL.

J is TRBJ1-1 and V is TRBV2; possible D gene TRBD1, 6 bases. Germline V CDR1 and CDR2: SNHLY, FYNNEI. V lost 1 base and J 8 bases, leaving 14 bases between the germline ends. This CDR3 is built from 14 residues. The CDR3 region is CASSEDRGAGEAFF. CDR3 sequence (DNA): TGTGCCAGCAGTGAAGATAGGGGGGCGGGCGAAGCTTTCTTT. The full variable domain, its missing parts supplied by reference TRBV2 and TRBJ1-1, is EPEVTQTPSHQVTQMGQEVILRCVPISNHLYFYWYRQILGQKVEFLVSFYNNEISEKSEIFDDQFSVERPDGSNFTLKIRSTKLEDSAMYFCASSEDRGAGEAFFGQGTRLTVV.

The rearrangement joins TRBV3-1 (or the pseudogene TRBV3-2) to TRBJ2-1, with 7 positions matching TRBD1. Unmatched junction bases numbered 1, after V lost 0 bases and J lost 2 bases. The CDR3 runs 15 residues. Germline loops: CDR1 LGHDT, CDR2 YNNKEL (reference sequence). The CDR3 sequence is CASSQEGQTYNEQFF. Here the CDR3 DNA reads TGTGCCAGCAGCCAAGAGGGACAGACCTACAATGAGCAGTTCTTC.

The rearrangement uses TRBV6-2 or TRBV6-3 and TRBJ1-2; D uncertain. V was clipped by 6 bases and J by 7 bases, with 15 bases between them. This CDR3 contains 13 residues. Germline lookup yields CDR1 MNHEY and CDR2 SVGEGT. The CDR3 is CASSPRSLGGYTF. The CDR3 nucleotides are TGTGCCAGCAGCCCCCGGTCCTTGGGTGGCTACACCTTC.

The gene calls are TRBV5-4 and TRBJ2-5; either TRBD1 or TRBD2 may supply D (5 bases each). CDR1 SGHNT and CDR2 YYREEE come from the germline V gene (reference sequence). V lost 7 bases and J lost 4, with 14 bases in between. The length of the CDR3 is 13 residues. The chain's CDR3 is CASLIGASETQYF. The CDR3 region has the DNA TGTGCCAGCCTCATCGGGGCGTCAGAGACCCAGTACTTC.

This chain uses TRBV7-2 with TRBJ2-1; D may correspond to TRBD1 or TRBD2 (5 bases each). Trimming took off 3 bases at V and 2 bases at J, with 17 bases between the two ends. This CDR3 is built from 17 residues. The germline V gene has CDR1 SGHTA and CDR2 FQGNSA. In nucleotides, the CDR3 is TGTGCCAGCAGCTTCGGAACCGGGACCCAACCCTACAATGAGCAGTTCTTC. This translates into CASSFGTGTQPYNEQFF.

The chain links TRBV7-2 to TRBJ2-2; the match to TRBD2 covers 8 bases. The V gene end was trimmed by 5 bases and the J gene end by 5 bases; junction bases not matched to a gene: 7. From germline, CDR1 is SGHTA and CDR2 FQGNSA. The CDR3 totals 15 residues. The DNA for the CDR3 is TGTGCCAGCAGCCGCGGGGGGCAGTTGACCGGGGAGCTGTTTTTT. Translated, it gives CASSRGGQLTGELFF.

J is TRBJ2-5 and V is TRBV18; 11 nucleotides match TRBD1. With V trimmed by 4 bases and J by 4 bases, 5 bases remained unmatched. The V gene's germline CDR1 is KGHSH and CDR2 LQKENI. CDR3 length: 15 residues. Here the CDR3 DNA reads TGTGCCAGCTCACTTCCCGGGACAGGGGGAGAGACCCAGTACTTC. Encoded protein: CASSLPGTGGETQYF.

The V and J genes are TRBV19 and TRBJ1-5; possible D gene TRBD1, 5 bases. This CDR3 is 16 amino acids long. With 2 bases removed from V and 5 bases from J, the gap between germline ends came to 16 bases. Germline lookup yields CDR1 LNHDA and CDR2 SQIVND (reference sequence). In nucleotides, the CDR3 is TGTGCCAGTAGTATATCAGTTGGGGACGTGGATCAGCCCCAGCATTTT. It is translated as CASSISVGDVDQPQHF.

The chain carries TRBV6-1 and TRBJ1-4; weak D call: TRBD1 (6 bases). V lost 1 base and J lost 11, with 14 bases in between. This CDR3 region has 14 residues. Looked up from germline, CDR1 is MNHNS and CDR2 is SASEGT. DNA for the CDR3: TGTGCCAGCAGTGAAGGGGGGAGACAGGAGAAACTGTTTTTT. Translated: CASSEGGRQEKLFF.

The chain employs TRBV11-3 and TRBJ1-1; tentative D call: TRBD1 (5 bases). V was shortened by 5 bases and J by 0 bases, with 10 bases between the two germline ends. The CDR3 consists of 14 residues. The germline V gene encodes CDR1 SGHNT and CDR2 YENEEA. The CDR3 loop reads CASSPGAMNTEAFF. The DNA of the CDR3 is TGTGCCAGCAGCCCTGGGGCCATGAACACTGAAGCTTTCTTT.

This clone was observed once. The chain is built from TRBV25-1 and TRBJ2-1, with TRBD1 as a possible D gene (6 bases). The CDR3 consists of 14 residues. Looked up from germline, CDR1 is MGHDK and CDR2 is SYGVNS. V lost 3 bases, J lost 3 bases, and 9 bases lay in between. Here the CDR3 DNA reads TGTGCCAGCAGTGACAGGGGTTTCTACAATGAGCAGTTCTTC. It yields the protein CASSDRGFYNEQFF.

Written as DNA, the CDR3 is TGTGCCAGCAGTACAGGACAGGGAACTTCCTACGAGCAGTACTTC. Translated, it gives CASSTGQGTSYEQYF. The chain has TRBV2 and TRBJ2-7, with 8 bases identical to TRBD1. This CDR3 contains 15 residues. In germline, CDR1 is SNHLY, CDR2 FYNNEI. Losses at the gene ends were 5 bases for V and 1 base for J; bases not matched to a gene: 7.

Here the CDR3 DNA reads TGTGCCAGCAGCGTTGGGGGGACAGGTGGAGATACGCAGTATTTT. Translation gives CASSVGGTGGDTQYF. The gene calls are TRBV9 and TRBJ2-3, with 8 bases lining up with TRBD1. Losses at the gene ends were 2 bases for V and 5 bases for J; bases not matched to a gene: 7. Looked up from germline, CDR1 is SGDLS and CDR2 is YYNGEE. The CDR3 extends over 15 amino acids. The variable domain in full, completed from reference TRBV9 and TRBJ2-3, reads DSGVTQTPKHLITATGQRVTLRCSPRSGDLSVYWYQQSLDQGLQFLIQYYNGEERAKGNILERFSAQQFPDLHSELNLSSLELGDSALYFCASSVGGTGGDTQYFGPGTRLTVL.

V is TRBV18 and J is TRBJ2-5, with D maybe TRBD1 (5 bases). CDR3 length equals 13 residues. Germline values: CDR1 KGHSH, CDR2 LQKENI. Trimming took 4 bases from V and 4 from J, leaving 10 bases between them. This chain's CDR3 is CASSRKRGETQYF. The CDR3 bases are TGTGCCAGCTCACGAAAAAGGGGAGAGACCCAGTACTTC.

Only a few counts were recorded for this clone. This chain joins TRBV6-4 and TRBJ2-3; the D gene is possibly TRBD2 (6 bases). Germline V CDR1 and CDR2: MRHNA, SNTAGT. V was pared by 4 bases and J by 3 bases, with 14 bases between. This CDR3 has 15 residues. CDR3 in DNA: TGTGCCAGCAGTGCCACCGGGACTCAGACAGATACGCAGTATTTT. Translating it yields CASSATGTQTDTQYF.

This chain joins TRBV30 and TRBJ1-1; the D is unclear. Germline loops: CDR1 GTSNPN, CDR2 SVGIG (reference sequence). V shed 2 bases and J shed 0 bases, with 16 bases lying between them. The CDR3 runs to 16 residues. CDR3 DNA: TGTGCCTGGAGTCCAACGGGTCGGATTATGAACACTGAAGCTTTCTTT. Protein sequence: CAWSPTGRIMNTEAFF. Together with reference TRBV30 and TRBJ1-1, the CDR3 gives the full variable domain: SQTIHQWPATLVQPVGSPLSLECTVEGTSNPNLYWYRQAAGRGLQLLFYSVGIGQISSEVPQNLSASRPQDRQFILSSKKLLLSDSGFYLCAWSPTGRIMNTEAFFGQGTRLTVV.

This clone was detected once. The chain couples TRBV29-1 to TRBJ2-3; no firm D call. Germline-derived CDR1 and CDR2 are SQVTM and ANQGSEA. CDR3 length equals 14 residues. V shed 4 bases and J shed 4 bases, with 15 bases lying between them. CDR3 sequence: CSVAAHVGADTQYF. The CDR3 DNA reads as TGCAGCGTTGCGGCTCATGTGGGCGCAGATACGCAGTATTTT.

The CDR3 protein is CASSVSRSSYEQYF. The CDR3 bases are TGCGCCAGCAGTGTGTCGCGGAGCTCCTACGAGCAGTACTTC. The chain links TRBV10-2 to TRBJ2-7; D uncertain. Deletions cut 4 bases from V and 0 bases from J, with 10 bases between. The length of the CDR3 is 14 residues. Germline V CDR1 and CDR2: WSHSY, SAAADI.

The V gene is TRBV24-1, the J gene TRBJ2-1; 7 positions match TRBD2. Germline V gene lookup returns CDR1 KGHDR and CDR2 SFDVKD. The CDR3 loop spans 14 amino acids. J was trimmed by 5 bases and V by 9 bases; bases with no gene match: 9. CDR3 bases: TGTGCCACCGCGCGTGGGGGAGGGGACAATGAGCAGTTCTTC. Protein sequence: CATARGGGDNEQFF.

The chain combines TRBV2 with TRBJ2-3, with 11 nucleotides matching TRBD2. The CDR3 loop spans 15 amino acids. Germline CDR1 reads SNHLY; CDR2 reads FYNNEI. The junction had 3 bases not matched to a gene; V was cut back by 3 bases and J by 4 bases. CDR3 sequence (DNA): TGTGCCAGCAGTGAGACTAGCGGGATTCCAGATACGCAGTATTTT. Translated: CASSETSGIPDTQYF.

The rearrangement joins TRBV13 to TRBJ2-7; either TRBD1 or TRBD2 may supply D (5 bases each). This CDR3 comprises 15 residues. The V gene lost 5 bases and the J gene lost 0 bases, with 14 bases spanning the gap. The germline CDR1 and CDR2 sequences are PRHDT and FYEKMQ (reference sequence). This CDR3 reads CASSAGTLSSYEQYF. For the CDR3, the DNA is TGTGCCAGCAGCGCCGGGACGCTCAGCTCCTACGAGCAGTACTTC.

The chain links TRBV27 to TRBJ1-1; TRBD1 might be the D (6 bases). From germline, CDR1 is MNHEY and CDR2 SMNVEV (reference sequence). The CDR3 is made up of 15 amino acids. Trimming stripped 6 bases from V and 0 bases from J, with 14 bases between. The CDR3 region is CASSQVQGVNTEAFF. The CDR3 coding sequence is TGTGCCAGCAGCCAGGTACAGGGTGTGAACACTGAAGCTTTCTTT.

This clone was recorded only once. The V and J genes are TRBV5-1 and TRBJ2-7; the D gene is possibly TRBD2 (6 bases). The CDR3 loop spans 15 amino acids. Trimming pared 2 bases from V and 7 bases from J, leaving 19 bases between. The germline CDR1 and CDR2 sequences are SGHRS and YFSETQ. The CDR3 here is CASSFGSTSSGEQYF. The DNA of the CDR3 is TGCGCCAGCAGCTTCGGGTCCACTAGCAGCGGGGAGCAGTACTTC.

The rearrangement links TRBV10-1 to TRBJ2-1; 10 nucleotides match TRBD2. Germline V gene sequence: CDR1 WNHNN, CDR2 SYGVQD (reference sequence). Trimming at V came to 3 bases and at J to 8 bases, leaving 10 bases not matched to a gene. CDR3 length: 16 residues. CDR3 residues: CASSDPSSGSGDEQFF. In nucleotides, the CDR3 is TGCGCCAGCAGTGACCCCTCTAGCGGGAGCGGCGATGAGCAGTTCTTC.

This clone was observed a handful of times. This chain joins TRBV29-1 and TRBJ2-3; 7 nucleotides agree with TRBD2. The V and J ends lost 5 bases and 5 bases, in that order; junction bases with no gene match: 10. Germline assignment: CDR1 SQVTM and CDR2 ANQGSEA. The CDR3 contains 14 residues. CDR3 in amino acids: CSVTPSIAGDTQYF. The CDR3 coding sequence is TGCAGCGTTACTCCTTCTATAGCGGGAGATACGCAGTATTTT.